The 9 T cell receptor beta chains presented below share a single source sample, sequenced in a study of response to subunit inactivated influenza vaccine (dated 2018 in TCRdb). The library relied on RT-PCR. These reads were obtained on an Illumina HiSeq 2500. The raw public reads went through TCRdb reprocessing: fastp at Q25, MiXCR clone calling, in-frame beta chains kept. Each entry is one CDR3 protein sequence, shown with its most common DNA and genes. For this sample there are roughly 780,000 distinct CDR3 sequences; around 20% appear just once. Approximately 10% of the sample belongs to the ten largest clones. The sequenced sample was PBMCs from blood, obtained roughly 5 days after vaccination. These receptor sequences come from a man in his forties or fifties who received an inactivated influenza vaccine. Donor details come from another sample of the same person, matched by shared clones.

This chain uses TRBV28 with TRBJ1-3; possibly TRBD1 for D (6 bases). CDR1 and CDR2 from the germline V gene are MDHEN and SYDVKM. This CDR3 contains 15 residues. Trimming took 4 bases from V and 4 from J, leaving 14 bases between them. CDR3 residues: CASSSRGSGGNTIYF. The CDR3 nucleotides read TGTGCCAGCAGTTCCAGGGGATCGGGGGGAAACACCATATATTTT.

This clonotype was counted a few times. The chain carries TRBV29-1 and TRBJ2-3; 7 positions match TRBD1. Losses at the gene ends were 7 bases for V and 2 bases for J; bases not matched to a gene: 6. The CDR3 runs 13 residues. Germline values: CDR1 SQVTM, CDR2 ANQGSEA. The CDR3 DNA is TGCAGCGGCGGACAGGTGAACACAGATACGCAGTATTTT. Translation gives CSGGQVNTDTQYF.

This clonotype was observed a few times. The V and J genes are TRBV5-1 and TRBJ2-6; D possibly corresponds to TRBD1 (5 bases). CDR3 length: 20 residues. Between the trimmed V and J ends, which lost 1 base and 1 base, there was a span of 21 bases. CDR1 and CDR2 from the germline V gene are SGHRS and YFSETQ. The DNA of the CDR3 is TGCGCCAGCAGCTTGTTTTCGGTTGTGGACATTTTTTCTGGGGCCAACGTCCTGACTTTC. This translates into CASSLFSVVDIFSGANVLTF. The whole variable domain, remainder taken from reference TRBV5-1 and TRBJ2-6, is KAGVTQTPRYLIKTRGQQVTLSCSPISGHRSVSWYQQTPGQGLQFLFEYFSETQRNKGNFPGRFSGRQFSNSRSEMNVSTLELGDSALYLCASSLFSVVDIFSGANVLTFGAGSRLTVL.

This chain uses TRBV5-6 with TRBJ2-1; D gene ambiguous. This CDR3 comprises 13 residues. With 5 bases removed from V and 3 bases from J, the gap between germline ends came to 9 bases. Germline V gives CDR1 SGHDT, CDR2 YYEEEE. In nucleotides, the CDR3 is TGTGCCAGCAGTTTACCGGGCTACAATGAGCAGTTCTTC. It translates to CASSLPGYNEQFF.

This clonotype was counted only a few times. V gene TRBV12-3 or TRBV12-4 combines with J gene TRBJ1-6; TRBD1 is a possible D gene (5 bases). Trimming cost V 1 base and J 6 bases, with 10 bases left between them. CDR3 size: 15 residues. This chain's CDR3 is CASSLDRRSNSPLHF. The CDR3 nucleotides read TGTGCCAGCAGTTTAGACAGGAGATCTAATTCACCCCTCCACTTT.

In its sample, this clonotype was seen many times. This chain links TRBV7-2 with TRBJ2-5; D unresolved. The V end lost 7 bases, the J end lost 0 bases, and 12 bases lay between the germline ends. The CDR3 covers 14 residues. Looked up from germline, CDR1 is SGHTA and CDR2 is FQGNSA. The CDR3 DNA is TGTGCCAGCAAAAAGGCAGTGTACCAAGAGACCCAGTACTTC. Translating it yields CASKKAVYQETQYF.

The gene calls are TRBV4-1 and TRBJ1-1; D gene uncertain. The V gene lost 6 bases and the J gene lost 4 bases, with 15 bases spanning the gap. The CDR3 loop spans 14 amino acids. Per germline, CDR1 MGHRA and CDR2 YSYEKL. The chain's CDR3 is CASRRPGVGTEAFF. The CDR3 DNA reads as TGCGCCAGCAGGCGTCCCGGGGTAGGCACTGAAGCTTTCTTT.

As DNA, the CDR3 is TGTGCCAGCTCACCTTCGGGACACTCAATCCACGAGCAGTACTTC. This translates into CASSPSGHSIHEQYF. The chain employs TRBV18 and TRBJ2-7; D is perhaps TRBD1 (6 bases). The CDR3 contains 15 residues. V was shortened by 3 bases and J by 5 bases, with 17 bases between the two germline ends. Germline V gene lookup returns CDR1 KGHSH and CDR2 LQKENI. The full variable domain, completed using reference TRBV18 and TRBJ2-7, is NAGVMQNPRHLVRRRGQEARLRCSPMKGHSHVYWYRQLPEEGLKFMVYLQKENIIDESGMPKERFSAEFPKEGPSILRIQQVVRGDSAAYFCASSPSGHSIHEQYFGPGTRLTVT.

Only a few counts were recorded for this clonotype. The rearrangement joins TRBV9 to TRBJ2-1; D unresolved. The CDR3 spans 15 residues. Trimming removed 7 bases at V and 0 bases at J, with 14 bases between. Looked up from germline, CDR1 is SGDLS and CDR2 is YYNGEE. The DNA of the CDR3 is TGTGCCAGCGGCCTCGGGTCGCACTCCTACAATGAGCAGTTCTTC. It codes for CASGLGSHSYNEQFF. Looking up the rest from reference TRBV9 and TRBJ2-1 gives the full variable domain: DSGVTQTPKHLITATGQRVTLRCSPRSGDLSVYWYQQSLDQGLQFLIQYYNGEERAKGNILERFSAQQFPDLHSELNLSSLELGDSALYFCASGLGSHSYNEQFFGPGTRLTVL.